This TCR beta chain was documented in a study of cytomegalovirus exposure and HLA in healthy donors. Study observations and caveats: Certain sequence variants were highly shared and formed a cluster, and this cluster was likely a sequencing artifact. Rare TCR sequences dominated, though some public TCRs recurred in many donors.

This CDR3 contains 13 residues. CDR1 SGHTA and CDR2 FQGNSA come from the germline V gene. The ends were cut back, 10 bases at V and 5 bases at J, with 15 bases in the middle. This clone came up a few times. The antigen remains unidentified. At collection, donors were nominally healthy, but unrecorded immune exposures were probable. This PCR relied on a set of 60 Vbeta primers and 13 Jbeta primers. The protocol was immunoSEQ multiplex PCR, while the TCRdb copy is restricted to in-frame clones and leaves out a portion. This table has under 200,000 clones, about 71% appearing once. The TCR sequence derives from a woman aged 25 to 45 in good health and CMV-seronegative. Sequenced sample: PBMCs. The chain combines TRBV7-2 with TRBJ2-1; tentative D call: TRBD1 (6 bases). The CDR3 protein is CATNLRQDNEQFF. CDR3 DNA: TGTGCCACTAATCTGCGACAGGACAATGAGCAGTTCTTC.